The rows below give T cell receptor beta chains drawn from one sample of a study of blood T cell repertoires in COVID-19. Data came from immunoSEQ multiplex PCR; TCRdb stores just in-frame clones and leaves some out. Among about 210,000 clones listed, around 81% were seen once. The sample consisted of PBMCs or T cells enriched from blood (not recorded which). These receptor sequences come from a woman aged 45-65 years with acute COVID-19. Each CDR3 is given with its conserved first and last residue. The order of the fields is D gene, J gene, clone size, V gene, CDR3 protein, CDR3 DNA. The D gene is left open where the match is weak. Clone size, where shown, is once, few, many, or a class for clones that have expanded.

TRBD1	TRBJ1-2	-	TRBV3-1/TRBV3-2	CASSLTDGTGGYGYTF	TGTGCCAGCAGCCTCACCGACGGGACAGGGGGGTATGGCTACACCTTC
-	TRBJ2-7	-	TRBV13	CASSQGGGAYEQYF	TGTGCCAGCAGCCAGGGGGGTGGGGCTTACGAGCAGTACTTC
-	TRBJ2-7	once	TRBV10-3	CAISDLYEQYF	TGTGCCATCAGTGATCTGTACGAGCAGTACTTC
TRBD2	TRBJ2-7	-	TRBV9	CASSPPPGGSRTYEQYF	TGTGCCAGCAGCCCCCCCCCTGGCGGGAGTCGCACCTACGAGCAGTACTTC
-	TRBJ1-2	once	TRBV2	CSARVVNYGYTF	TGTTCCGCCAGGGTGGTAAACTATGGCTACACCTTC
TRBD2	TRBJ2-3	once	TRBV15	CATSSKIAGAADTQYF	TGTGCCACCAGCAGTAAGATAGCGGGAGCAGCAGATACGCAGTATTTT
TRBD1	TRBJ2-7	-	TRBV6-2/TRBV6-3	CASSYVGTGSYEQYF	TGTGCCAGCAGTTACGTGGGGACAGGTTCCTACGAGCAGTACTTC
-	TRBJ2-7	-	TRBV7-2	CASSLIPQVDYEQYF	TGTGCCAGCAGCCTTATCCCCCAGGTGGACTACGAGCAGTACTTC
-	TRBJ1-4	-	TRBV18	CASSPLGQGEKLFF	TGTGCCAGCTCACCACTGGGGCAGGGTGAAAAACTGTTTTTT
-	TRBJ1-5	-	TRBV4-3	CASSQEAGVNQPQHF	TGCGCCAGCAGCCAAGAAGCAGGGGTCAATCAGCCCCAGCATTTT
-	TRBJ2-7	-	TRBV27	CASSLDTGTHYEQYF	TGTGCCAGCAGTTTGGATACCGGGACTCACTACGAGCAGTACTTC
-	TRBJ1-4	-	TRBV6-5	CASSYILAGKLFF	TGTGCCAGCAGTTACATTTTAGCCGGAAAACTGTTTTTT
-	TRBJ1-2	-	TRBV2	CASSSGVNYGYTF	TGTGCCAGCAGTTCCGGGGTTAACTATGGCTACACCTTC
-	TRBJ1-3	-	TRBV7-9	CASSLFALSGNTIYF	TGTGCCAGCAGCTTATTTGCGCTCTCTGGAAACACCATATATTTT
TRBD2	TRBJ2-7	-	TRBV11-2	CASSLATSTREQYF	TGTGCCAGCAGCTTAGCGACTAGCACGCGCGAGCAGTACTTC
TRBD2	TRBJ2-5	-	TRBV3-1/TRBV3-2	CASSQGLAVQETQYF	TGTGCCAGCAGCCAGGGACTAGCGGTCCAAGAGACCCAGTACTTC
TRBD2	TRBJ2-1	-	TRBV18	CASLRETSVYNEQFF	TGTGCCAGCTTACGAGAGACTAGCGTTTACAATGAGCAGTTCTTC
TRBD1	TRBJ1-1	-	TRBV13	CASSLGRGTVMNTEAFF	TGTGCCAGCAGCTTAGGCCGAGGGACAGTCATGAACACTGAAGCTTTCTTT
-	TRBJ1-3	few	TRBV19	CASSIGRSSGNTIYF	TGTGCCAGTAGTATAGGACGGAGCTCTGGAAACACCATATATTTT
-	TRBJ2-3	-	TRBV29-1	CSVGGGASTDTQYF	TGCAGCGTTGGCGGCGGAGCTAGCACAGATACGCAGTATTTT
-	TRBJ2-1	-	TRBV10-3	CAIRSRADNEQFF	TGTGCCATCAGAAGCAGGGCAGATAATGAGCAGTTCTTC
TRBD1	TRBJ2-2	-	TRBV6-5	CASSRRDRVSGELFF	TGTGCCAGCAGCCGACGGGACAGGGTATCCGGGGAGCTGTTTTTT
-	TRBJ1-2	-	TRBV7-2	CASSLPDIGYGYTF	TGTGCCAGCAGCTTACCCGACATTGGCTATGGCTACACCTTC
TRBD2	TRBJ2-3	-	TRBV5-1	CASSGGDLDGTDTQYF	TGCGCCAGCAGCGGGGGGGACCTCGACGGCACAGATACGCAGTATTTT